These 31 T cell receptor beta chains came from one sample sequenced in a study of cytomegalovirus exposure and HLA in healthy donors. Primers for the PCR totalled 60 Vbeta and 13 Jbeta. The repertoire was sequenced with immunoSEQ multiplex PCR; TCRdb's copy has only in-frame clones and lacks some. Here the sample spans 85,000 to 100,000 clones, just under 90% being singletons. Sequenced: PBMCs. These receptors all stem from a man younger than 35 in good health and CMV-seronegative.

The V gene is TRBV7-9, the J gene TRBJ1-5; D unclear. V lost 5 bases and J 5 bases, leaving 16 bases between the germline ends. Germline V lookup: CDR1 SEHNR, CDR2 FQNEAQ (reference sequence). CDR3 length: 15 amino acids. The CDR3 DNA follows: TGTGCCAGCAGCCGCGGGGAGGGCAGATATCAGCCCCAGCATTTT. Translation gives CASSRGEGRYQPQHF.

The J gene is TRBJ2-1, the V gene TRBV9; 13 nucleotides align to TRBD2. The V gene's germline CDR1 is SGDLS and CDR2 YYNGEE. CDR3 length: 20 amino acids. V dropped 4 bases and J dropped 0; count of bases not matched to a gene: 13. CDR3 sequence reads: CASSLRTSGSSSGSYNEQFF. The CDR3 nucleotides read TGTGCCAGCAGCCTCCGGACTAGCGGGAGCTCGTCGGGCTCCTACAATGAGCAGTTCTTC.

Turning to this clone: Different DNA sequences within this sample yield the same CDR3. J is TRBJ1-6 and V is TRBV5-1, with D possibly matching TRBD1 (5 bases). Trimming cost V 4 bases and J 6 bases, with 11 bases left between them. The CDR3 extends over 14 amino acids. Per germline, CDR1 SGHRS and CDR2 YFSETQ. The CDR3 is CASSEGLTNSPLHF. The CDR3 DNA reads TGCGCCAGCAGCGAGGGACTGACTAATTCACCCCTCCACTTT.

This clone was detected once. CDR3 sequence (DNA): TGTGCCAGCACCAACAGTGGGTTCGGGGTTCAGCCCCAGCATTTT. Its translation is CASTNSGFGVQPQHF. The chain carries TRBV28 and TRBJ1-5; unclear D gene. Germline V gene data show CDR1 as MDHEN and CDR2 as SYDVKM. The CDR3 is made up of 15 amino acids. V dropped 7 bases and J dropped 6 bases, with 19 bases sitting between them. Together with reference TRBV28 and TRBJ1-5, the CDR3 gives the full variable domain: DVKVTQSSRYLVKRTGEKVFLECVQDMDHENMFWYRQDPGLGLRLIYFSYDVKMKEKGDIPEGYSVSREKKERFSLILESASTNQTSMYLCASTNSGFGVQPQHFGDGTRLSIL.

The V gene is TRBV28, the J gene TRBJ1-4; no firm D call. Trimming took 2 bases from V and 0 from J, leaving 4 bases between them. The V gene's germline CDR1 is MDHEN and CDR2 SYDVKM. This CDR3 has 14 amino acids. For the CDR3, the DNA is TGTGCCAGCAGTTTACGGGCAACTAATGAAAAACTGTTTTTT. It codes for CASSLRATNEKLFF.

This clone has just one count. The chain is built from TRBV4-2 and TRBJ2-4; a possible D gene is TRBD1 (6 bases). This CDR3 is 15 amino acids long. Germline values: CDR1 LGHNA, CDR2 YNFKEQ. With 0 bases removed from V and 9 bases from J, the gap between germline ends came to 15 bases. CDR3: CASSQEERTQGIQYF. The CDR3 DNA reads as TGTGCCAGCAGCCAAGAGGAAAGGACACAGGGCATTCAGTACTTC.

The chain carries TRBV29-1 and TRBJ2-1; TRBD2 aligns across 8 bases. V lost 4 bases, J lost 9 bases, and 14 bases stayed unmatched. Looked up from germline, CDR1 is SQVTM and CDR2 is ANQGSEA. This CDR3 has 15 amino acids. This CDR3 is CSVVVPGPGGGEQFF. CDR3 in DNA: TGCAGCGTTGTGGTTCCGGGACCGGGAGGGGGTGAGCAGTTCTTC.

This clone was seen only once. The chain carries TRBV5-6 and TRBJ2-7, with 15 nucleotides matching TRBD2. Germline V gene lookup returns CDR1 SGHDT and CDR2 YYEEEE. The CDR3 is 19 residues long. Germline trimming cut 4 bases from V and 0 bases from J; bases unmatched to any gene: 11. CDR3 bases: TGTGCCAGCAGCACCGACCCTGGACTAGCGGGAGGGAACTCCTACGAGCAGTACTTC. Amino acid sequence: CASSTDPGLAGGNSYEQYF.

The chain joins TRBV6-5 to TRBJ2-7, with 7 bases identical to TRBD1. The CDR3 is 14 residues long. V lost 5 bases to trimming and J lost 6 bases; unmatched junction nucleotides: 10. Germline CDR1 MNHEY, CDR2 SVGAGI. The CDR3 loop is CASSPKRQGAEQYF. CDR3 sequence (DNA): TGTGCCAGCAGTCCCAAGCGACAGGGCGCCGAGCAGTACTTC.

The V call is TRBV5-6, the J call TRBJ2-5; D might be TRBD1 (6 bases). Trimming removed 4 bases from V and 2 bases from J, with 15 bases in between. In germline, CDR1 is SGHDT, CDR2 YYEEEE. The CDR3 covers 15 residues. This CDR3 reads CASSLRGGSQETQYF. CDR3 DNA: TGTGCCAGCAGCCTCAGGGGCGGCAGTCAAGAGACCCAGTACTTC.

There are a few counts of this clone. J is TRBJ2-1 and V is TRBV5-1; 10 bases match TRBD2. Per the germline V gene, CDR1 is SGHRS and CDR2 is YFSETQ. This CDR3 contains 20 residues. The ends lost 1 base at V and 0 bases at J; junction bases unmatched: 13. The CDR3 loop reads CASSLRPRLAGDFSYNEQFF. The DNA for the CDR3 is TGCGCCAGCAGCTTGAGGCCGCGCCTAGCGGGAGACTTCTCCTACAATGAGCAGTTCTTC.

V gene TRBV5-1 combines with J gene TRBJ1-1, with D perhaps TRBD1 (6 bases). Trimming left V 2 bases short and J 1 base short, with 9 bases between. CDR1 and CDR2 (germline): SGHRS, YFSETQ. This CDR3 region has 14 residues. CDR3 coding DNA: TGCGCCAGCAGCTTTAACAGGGAGAACACTGAAGCTTTCTTT. This sequence encodes CASSFNRENTEAFF.

The rearrangement links TRBV5-1 to TRBJ2-3, with 9 bases lining up with TRBD1. The V segment lost 3 bases and the J segment 3 bases; nucleotides outside the gene matches: 11. CDR1 and CDR2 from the germline V gene are SGHRS and YFSETQ. The CDR3 has 17 residues. The CDR3: CASSSARTGALTDTQYF. In nucleotides, the CDR3 is TGCGCCAGCAGCTCAGCGCGGACAGGGGCCCTAACAGATACGCAGTATTTT.

The genes are TRBV28 and TRBJ2-3; the match to TRBD2 covers 12 bases. Germline trimming cut 2 bases from V and 5 bases from J; bases unmatched to any gene: 5. The CDR3 is made up of 16 amino acids. Germline-derived CDR1 and CDR2 are MDHEN and SYDVKM. The CDR3 sequence is CASSLTSGRRRDTQYF. Here the CDR3 DNA reads TGTGCCAGCAGTTTAACTAGCGGGAGGCGGAGAGATACGCAGTATTTT.

This clone appeared once. The chain uses TRBV19 and TRBJ1-3; 7 bases match TRBD1. V lost 5 bases, J lost 1 base, and 2 bases stayed unmatched. The CDR3 sequence is 14 residues long. Germline V CDR1 and CDR2: LNHDA, SQIVND (reference sequence). Here the CDR3 reads CASSQQGSGNTIYF. The CDR3 DNA reads as TGTGCCAGTAGTCAACAGGGGTCTGGAAACACCATATATTTT.

The rearrangement joins TRBV4-3 to TRBJ2-2, with a possible D match to TRBD2 (6 bases). V lost 2 bases and J 8 bases, leaving 15 bases between the germline ends. The CDR3 is 15 amino acids. Germline CDR1 LGHNA, CDR2 YSLEER. The CDR3: CASSQFSAGWGELFF. CDR3 DNA: TGCGCCAGCAGCCAATTCTCGGCGGGGTGGGGGGAGCTGTTTTTT.

This chain links TRBV7-2 with TRBJ1-1; D is perhaps TRBD1 (6 bases). Looked up from germline, CDR1 is SGHTA and CDR2 is FQGNSA. The CDR3 is made up of 14 amino acids. V shed 6 bases and J shed 2 bases, with 13 bases lying between them. The CDR3, as DNA: TGTGCCAGCAGGGTGGACAGCAGAAACACTGAAGCTTTCTTT. It codes for CASRVDSRNTEAFF.

The chain links TRBV5-1 to TRBJ1-3; 8 nucleotides agree with TRBD1. CDR1 is SGHRS and CDR2 is YFSETQ in the germline V gene. This CDR3 is 15 amino acids long. The trim removed 4 bases at V and 1 base at J, leaving 4 bases unmatched. CDR3: CASSLRQGSGNTIYF. CDR3 nucleotides: TGCGCCAGCAGCCTAAGACAGGGGTCTGGAAACACCATATATTTT.

CDR3 nucleotides: TGTGCCAGCAGTTTAGGGGGGAGAATGAACACTGAAGCTTTCTTT. It translates to CASSLGGRMNTEAFF. This chain links TRBV28 with TRBJ1-1, with a possible D match to TRBD1 (5 bases). CDR3 length: 15 amino acids. Between the trimmed V and J ends, which lost 2 bases and 0 bases, there was a span of 10 bases. Germline-derived CDR1 and CDR2 are MDHEN and SYDVKM.

The chain uses TRBV7-3 and TRBJ2-3; perhaps TRBD2 as D (6 bases). Germline V gives CDR1 SGHTA, CDR2 FQGTGA. The CDR3 covers 15 residues. The germline V and J ends were trimmed by 2 bases and 3 bases, with 12 bases remaining between them. The CDR3 region has the DNA TGTGCCAGCAGCTTATCGAGCGGGCGGACAGATACGCAGTATTTT. It translates to CASSLSSGRTDTQYF.

A remark on this clone: A read error may produce the germline difference seen at one junction end. J is TRBJ2-7 and V is TRBV7-9, with TRBD1 identical over 7 bases. CDR1 SEHNR and CDR2 FQNEAQ come from the germline V gene (reference sequence). The CDR3 contains 12 residues. In nucleotides, the CDR3 is TGTGCCGGCAGCTTTACAGGGGACGAGCAGTACTTC. Protein: CAGSFTGDEQYF.

The chain links TRBV9 to TRBJ2-5; TRBD1 matches 7 bases. The trim removed 0 bases at V and 11 bases at J, leaving 7 bases unmatched. The CDR3 is 13 residues long. In germline, CDR1 is SGDLS, CDR2 YYNGEE. DNA of the CDR3: TGTGCCAGCAGCGTAGCCCAGGGGGACAAGCAGTACTTC. Protein: CASSVAQGDKQYF. Using reference TRBV9 and TRBJ2-5 for the parts outside the CDR3, the full variable domain is DSGVTQTPKHLITATGQRVTLRCSPRSGDLSVYWYQQSLDQGLQFLIQYYNGEERAKGNILERFSAQQFPDLHSELNLSSLELGDSALYFCASSVAQGDKQYFGPGTRLLVL.

The chain links TRBV11-2 to TRBJ2-2; the D is unclear. The germline V and J ends were trimmed by 2 bases and 6 bases, with 7 bases remaining between them. Per germline, CDR1 SGHAT and CDR2 FQNNGV. The CDR3 covers 13 residues. CDR3 sequence (DNA): TGTGCCAGCAGCTTAAAGCCCTCCGGGGAGCTGTTTTTT. It translates to CASSLKPSGELFF.

J is TRBJ1-1 and V is TRBV6-5; 10 nucleotides agree with TRBD1. V gave up 2 bases and J gave up 4 bases; unmatched junction bases: 7. CDR3 length: 16 residues. The germline CDR1 and CDR2 sequences are MNHEY and SVGAGI. CDR3 sequence (DNA): TGTGCCAGCAGTTACCAGTGGACAGGGGGACTCACTGAAGCTTTCTTT. Its protein is CASSYQWTGGLTEAFF.

V and J are TRBV30 and TRBJ2-1; 8 positions agree with TRBD1. Trimming took 5 bases from V and 5 from J; bases not matched to a gene: 5. The CDR3 contains 13 residues. From germline, CDR1 is GTSNPN and CDR2 SVGIG (reference sequence). CDR3 sequence reads: CAWGQGRNNEQFF. Written as DNA, the CDR3 is TGTGCCTGGGGACAGGGTCGGAACAATGAGCAGTTCTTC.

This clone was found once. V is TRBV19 and J is TRBJ1-1; D not certain. The CDR3 sequence is 14 residues long. CDR1 and CDR2 (germline): LNHDA, SQIVND (reference sequence). V was cut by 3 bases and J by 4 bases, with 12 bases left in between. CDR3 residues: CASSIGRLGTEAFF. The CDR3 nucleotides read TGTGCCAGTAGTATTGGCAGGTTGGGCACTGAAGCTTTCTTT.

The chain combines TRBV28 with TRBJ2-7, with a possible D match to TRBD1 (6 bases). The CDR3 is 14 residues long. Trimming took off 6 bases at V and 6 bases at J, with 18 bases between the two ends. The germline V gene has CDR1 MDHEN and CDR2 SYDVKM. The CDR3 spells CASSETGSGSEQYF. CDR3 bases: TGTGCCAGCAGCGAAACAGGGTCGGGGAGCGAGCAGTACTTC.

This chain connects TRBV15 to TRBJ1-4, with D possibly being TRBD1 (5 bases). This CDR3 spans 16 amino acids. V was cut by 0 bases and J by 7 bases, with 15 bases left in between. Germline V lookup: CDR1 LNHNV, CDR2 YYDKDF (reference sequence). CDR3 amino acids: CATSREVTGVGEKLFF. The CDR3 DNA follows: TGTGCCACCAGCAGAGAGGTTACGGGGGTCGGTGAAAAACTGTTTTTT.

The rearrangement uses TRBV5-5 and TRBJ2-2; 7 bases agree with TRBD2. V trimming: 4 bases; J trimming: 5 bases; junction bases outside the gene matches: 8. The CDR3 runs 15 residues. Germline CDR1 and CDR2: SGHKS and YYEKEE (reference sequence). Here the CDR3 DNA reads TGTGCCAGCAGCCCAGTGGGACTACCGACCGGGGAGCTGTTTTTT. Translation: CASSPVGLPTGELFF.

The chain joins TRBV5-1 to TRBJ2-1; the D is unclear. CDR3 length: 15 amino acids. The V and J ends lost 2 bases and 9 bases respectively, with 18 bases between them. From germline, CDR1 is SGHRS and CDR2 YFSETQ. The CDR3 reads CASSLDGPQFSEQFF. The CDR3 DNA reads TGCGCCAGCAGCTTAGATGGGCCCCAGTTCAGTGAGCAGTTCTTC. The full variable domain, its missing parts supplied by reference TRBV5-1 and TRBJ2-1, is KAGVTQTPRYLIKTRGQQVTLSCSPISGHRSVSWYQQTPGQGLQFLFEYFSETQRNKGNFPGRFSGRQFSNSRSEMNVSTLELGDSALYLCASSLDGPQFSEQFFGPGTRLTVL.

V gene TRBV9 combines with J gene TRBJ2-3, with 10 bases that match TRBD2. The CDR3 loop spans 16 amino acids. Unmatched junction bases numbered 6, after V lost 4 bases and J lost 1 base. The germline gives CDR1 SGDLS, CDR2 YYNGEE. The CDR3 region has the DNA TGTGCCAGCAGCCGAGCCGGGACTAGCGGCACAGATACGCAGTATTTT. Its protein is CASSRAGTSGTDTQYF.